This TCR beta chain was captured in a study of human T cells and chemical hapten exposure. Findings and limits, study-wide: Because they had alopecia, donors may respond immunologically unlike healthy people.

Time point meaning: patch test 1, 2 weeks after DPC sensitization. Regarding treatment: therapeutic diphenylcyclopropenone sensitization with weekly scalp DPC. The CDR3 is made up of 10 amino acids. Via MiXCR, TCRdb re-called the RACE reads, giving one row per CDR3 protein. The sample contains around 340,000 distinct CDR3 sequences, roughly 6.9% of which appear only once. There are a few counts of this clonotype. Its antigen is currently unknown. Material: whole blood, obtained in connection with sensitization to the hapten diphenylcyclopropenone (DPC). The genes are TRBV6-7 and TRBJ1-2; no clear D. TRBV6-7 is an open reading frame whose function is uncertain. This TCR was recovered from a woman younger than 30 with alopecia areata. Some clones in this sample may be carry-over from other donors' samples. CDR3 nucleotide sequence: TGTCCTTTTGAGGTTCGTGGCTACACCTTC. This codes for CPFEVRGYTF.